This entry lists 23 T cell receptor beta chains sequenced from one sample in a study of identical twins. From the 5' RACE reads, TCRdb called clonotypes with MiXCR, one entry per CDR3 protein. The sample has 310,000 or so distinct CDR3 sequences, about 8.1% seen once. These data were also reused for a study on yellow fever vaccine responses in identical twins.

The sequencing input was memory (CD45RO+) T cells sorted from blood. The receptors were sampled from a young woman in good health.

The V and J genes are TRBV7-2 and TRBJ2-7, with 10 bases matching TRBD2. The CDR3 sequence is 15 residues long. V dropped 4 bases and J dropped 5; count of bases not matched to a gene: 8. Germline CDR1 is SGHTA and CDR2 is FQGNSA. The CDR3 reads CASSSRAGGAHEQYF. CDR3 bases: TGTGCCAGCAGCTCACGAGCGGGAGGGGCCCACGAGCAGTACTTC.

As concerns this clonotype: One junction end disagrees with the germline gene, perhaps due to a read error. The chain joins TRBV10-3 to TRBJ2-1; D may be TRBD2 (6 bases). The CDR3 has 18 residues. CDR1 is ENHRY and CDR2 is SYGVKD in the germline V gene. The CDR3 nucleotides read TGTGCCTTCAGTCCGGCCCCCCTACTAGCAGGCTCCTACAATGAGCAGTTCTTC. Its protein product is CAFSPAPLLAGSYNEQFF.

The sample holds a few counts of this clonotype. The rearrangement joins TRBV11-2 to TRBJ2-7; 9 bases are shared with TRBD2. Per germline, CDR1 SGHAT and CDR2 FQNNGV. This CDR3 has 14 residues. Trimming at V came to 3 bases and at J to 4 bases, leaving 4 bases not matched to a gene. In DNA form, the CDR3 reads TGTGCCAGCAGCTTCGAAGCGGGAGGTTACGAGCAGTACTTC. Its translation: CASSFEAGGYEQYF.

This clonotype has a count of ten or more. The gene calls are TRBV4-1 and TRBJ2-1; tentative D call: TRBD2 (6 bases). Germline V gives CDR1 MGHRA, CDR2 YSYEKL. V lost 3 bases to trimming and J lost 4 bases, with 22 bases between them. The CDR3 covers 18 residues. CDR3 DNA: TGCGCCAGCAGCCATAAAGCGGGTAGGCTAGCGCCATACAATGAGCAGTTCTTC. It encodes CASSHKAGRLAPYNEQFF.

This clonotype was found many times. The chain is built from TRBV2 and TRBJ2-1; a possible D gene is TRBD2 (6 bases). Germline CDR1 SNHLY, CDR2 FYNNEI. The germline V and J ends were trimmed by 2 bases and 13 bases, with 12 bases remaining between them. The CDR3 runs 12 residues. CDR3 DNA sequence: TGTGCCAGCAGTGAATCTGGGCGGGACCAGTTCTTC. It codes for CASSESGRDQFF.

This clonotype was counted at least ten times. CDR3 nucleotide sequence: TGCAGTGCTAAAGAGGGAAACATTCAGTACTTC. Amino acids: CSAKEGNIQYF. V and J are TRBV20-1 and TRBJ2-4, with D perhaps matching TRBD2 (5 bases). With 4 bases removed from V and 6 bases from J, the gap between germline ends came to 7 bases. CDR1 and CDR2 from the germline V gene are DFQATT and SNEGSKA (reference sequence). This CDR3 is built from 11 residues.

The chain combines TRBV10-2 with TRBJ2-7, with no clear D. The CDR3 is 15 residues long. Trimming cost V 0 bases and J 2 bases, with 11 bases left between them. Per the germline V gene, CDR1 is WSHSY and CDR2 is SAAADI. In DNA form, the CDR3 reads TGCGCCAGCAGTGAGTCGATTTTCCGAGCCTACGAGCAGTACTTC. Amino acid sequence: CASSESIFRAYEQYF.

This clonotype was counted a few times. The chain combines TRBV10-3 with TRBJ1-5; no firm D call. V was trimmed by 4 bases and J by 7 bases, leaving 14 bases between them. The CDR3 consists of 14 residues. Per the germline V gene, CDR1 is ENHRY and CDR2 is SYGVKD. Here the CDR3 DNA reads TGTGCCATCAGTGGGGAGGGTTCTGGGCAGCCCCAGCATTTT. Its protein product is CAISGEGSGQPQHF.

This clonotype has ten or more counts. J is TRBJ2-1 and V is TRBV6-1, with TRBD2 matching 10 bases. The germline CDR1 and CDR2 sequences are MNHNS and SASEGT. V shed 5 bases, J shed 7 bases, and the junction held 8 bases outside the gene matches. The CDR3 runs to 15 residues. CDR3 DNA sequence: TGTGCCAGCAGTACGGGCCTAGCGGGAGTGAATGAGCAGTTCTTC. It specifies CASSTGLAGVNEQFF.

The chain has TRBV29-1 and TRBJ1-2; TRBD1 aligns across 9 bases. The CDR3 covers 17 residues. Germline V gives CDR1 SQVTM, CDR2 ANQGSEA. V was clipped by 6 bases and J by 5 bases; unmatched bases: 19. The CDR3: CSVLGGDREEGRYGYTF. The DNA for the CDR3 is TGCAGCGTGCTTGGGGGGGACAGGGAAGAAGGACGGTATGGCTACACCTTC. The variable domain in full, with the rest retrieved from reference TRBV29-1 and TRBJ1-2, is SAVISQKPSRDICQRGTSLTIQCQVDSQVTMMFWYRQQPGQSLTLIATANQGSEATYESGFVIDKFPISRPNLTFSTLTVSNMSPEDSSIYLCSVLGGDREEGRYGYTFGSGTRLTVV.

This clonotype was counted a few times. The chain joins TRBV20-1 to TRBJ2-2, with D possibly being TRBD1 or TRBD2 (5 bases each). CDR1 is DFQATT, CDR2 SNEGSKA, per germline (reference sequence). This CDR3 is 13 amino acids long. V gave up 6 bases and J gave up 5 bases, with 13 bases separating them. CDR3 in amino acids: CSASRESTGELFF. In nucleotides, the CDR3 is TGCAGTGCATCCAGGGAGTCGACCGGGGAGCTGTTTTTT.

The chain has TRBV15 and TRBJ2-1, with 8 bases aligning to TRBD2. Germline V lookup: CDR1 LNHNV, CDR2 YYDKDF (reference sequence). The CDR3 is 20 amino acids. J gave up 1 base and V 1 base, and 15 bases lay outside the gene matches. The CDR3 protein is CATSRVRAAGGGGSYNEQFF. As DNA, the CDR3 is TGTGCCACCAGCAGAGTCAGGGCTGCGGGGGGAGGAGGGTCCTACAATGAGCAGTTCTTC.

The chain links TRBV6-2 or TRBV6-3 to TRBJ2-7; TRBD2 is a possible D gene (6 bases). This CDR3 spans 14 amino acids. V shed 2 bases and J shed 1 base, with 9 bases lying between them. Germline values: CDR1 MNHEY, CDR2 SVGEGT. CDR3 protein: CASSYPGGSYEQYV. The DNA of the CDR3 is TGTGCCAGCAGTTACCCCGGGGGATCCTACGAGCAGTACGTC.

This clonotype has at least ten counts. The gene calls are TRBV20-1 and TRBJ2-1; 8 positions match TRBD2. Germline CDR1 DFQATT, CDR2 SNEGSKA (reference sequence). This CDR3 spans 15 amino acids. V dropped 1 base and J dropped 2; count of bases not matched to a gene: 4. The chain's CDR3 is CSARVGSGTYNEQFF. For the CDR3, the DNA is TGCAGTGCTAGAGTAGGTAGCGGGACCTACAATGAGCAGTTCTTC.

This clonotype occurred many times. J is TRBJ1-5 and V is TRBV12-3 or TRBV12-4; D is uncertain. There are 16 residues in the CDR3. The germline V and J ends were trimmed by 2 bases and 2 bases, with 13 bases remaining between them. CDR3 loop: CASSLREGTGNQPQHF. CDR3 in DNA: TGTGCCAGCAGTTTACGAGAGGGAACGGGCAATCAGCCCCAGCATTTT.

This clonotype was detected only a few times. The V gene is TRBV27, the J gene TRBJ2-7; D might be TRBD2 (5 bases). The CDR3 contains 14 residues. V gave up 8 bases and J gave up 6 bases, with 20 bases separating them. Germline V gives CDR1 MNHEY, CDR2 SMNVEV (reference sequence). For the CDR3, the DNA is TGTGCCAGCCGTAGGACTCTTCTTGAGGGCGAGCAGTACTTC. Protein sequence: CASRRTLLEGEQYF.

This clonotype was detected ten times or more. The CDR3 DNA reads as TGTGCCAGCACCCGGACTAGCGGGAACTACGAGCAGTACTTC. Translation: CASTRTSGNYEQYF. This chain links TRBV28 with TRBJ2-7; TRBD2 matches at 12 bases. V shed 7 bases, J shed 3 bases, and the junction held 4 bases outside the gene matches. CDR3 length: 14 amino acids. Per germline, CDR1 MDHEN and CDR2 SYDVKM.

This clonotype was detected many times. The chain joins TRBV3-1 to TRBJ2-3; 8 nucleotides align to TRBD2. The V and J ends lost 0 bases and 1 base, in that order; junction bases with no gene match: 3. Germline lookup yields CDR1 LGHDT and CDR2 YNNKEL (reference sequence). The CDR3 totals 16 residues. The CDR3 coding sequence is TGTGCCAGCAGCCAAGACACGCGGGGGGGCACAGATACGCAGTATTTT. Translating gives CASSQDTRGGTDTQYF.

This clonotype was detected ten times or more. The chain links TRBV29-1 to TRBJ2-5; no clear D gene. Trimming removed 0 bases from V and 4 bases from J, with 6 bases in between. The CDR3 has 12 amino acids. CDR1 is SQVTM, CDR2 ANQGSEA, per germline. The CDR3 coding sequence is TGCAGCGTTGAAGAGGGAAGAGAGACCCAGTACTTC. Translated, it gives CSVEEGRETQYF.

In this sample, this clonotype turned up a few times. The CDR3 coding sequence is TGTGCCAGCAGCTTAGCGACTAGCGGATCTACCTACGAGCAGTACTTC. This encodes CASSLATSGSTYEQYF. This chain connects TRBV7-8 to TRBJ2-7; 9 bases line up with TRBD2. CDR3 length: 16 residues. With V trimmed by 0 bases and J by 2 bases, 5 bases remained unmatched. Germline assignment: CDR1 SGHVS and CDR2 FQNEAQ.

Note on this clonotype: A much larger clone differs by one base, so this may be a read error. The rearrangement joins TRBV5-1 to TRBJ2-2; TRBD2 is a possible D gene (6 bases). V shed 6 bases and J shed 0 bases, with 18 bases lying between them. There are 17 residues in the CDR3. Germline CDR1 and CDR2: SGHRS and YFSETQ. CDR3 nucleotide sequence: TGCGCCAGCAACCCCGGGCGGGGCGCCTCGAACACCGGGGAGCTGTTTTTT. This codes for CASNPGRGASNTGELFF.

The chain uses TRBV28 and TRBJ1-5, with D tentatively TRBD1 (5 bases). This CDR3 contains 15 residues. The V gene lost 6 bases and the J gene lost 7 bases, with 19 bases spanning the gap. The germline gives CDR1 MDHEN, CDR2 SYDVKM. CDR3 protein: CASSSPGHLGQPQHF. Here the CDR3 DNA reads TGTGCCAGCAGCTCCCCCGGACACCTGGGACAGCCCCAGCATTTT.

Comment on this clonotype: A much bigger clone sits one base away, suggesting this may be a read error. The V gene is TRBV3-1, the J gene TRBJ2-1; perhaps TRBD1 as D (6 bases). The CDR3 is 11 amino acids. V was cut by 1 base and J by 12 bases, with 7 bases left in between. Germline V CDR1 and CDR2: LGHDT, YNNKEL (reference sequence). The CDR3 bases are TGTGCCAGCAGCCAAGGGACAGCGCAGTTCTTC. It encodes CASSQGTAQFF.